The TCR beta chain described here comes from a study of a mutant IDH1 vaccine in newly diagnosed glioma. Study-wide points: There were vaccine-induced immune responses in roughly 93% of the patients.

The germline CDR1 and CDR2 sequences are MNHEY and SMNVEV (reference sequence). Trimming took 7 bases from V and 2 from J, leaving 13 bases between them. The CDR3 is 14 amino acids. The repertoire was sequenced with immunoSEQ multiplex PCR; TCRdb's copy has only in-frame clones and lacks some. The top ten clones hold less than 4.5% of a sample with 60,000 or so clones, about 85% of them seen once. Described time point: week 35, safety follow-up. Every vaccine dose comprised 300 ug of mutant IDH1 20-mer peptide plus topical imiquimod. Note on this clone: Its antigen remains unknown.

The TCR sequence derives from a man younger than 40 with glioma. This sequence joins TRBV27 and TRBJ2-3; tentative D call: TRBD1 (5 bases). The sample consisted of PBMCs, taken from a glioma patient whose treatment included an IDH1 peptide vaccine. CDR3 residues: CASTPSRVTDTQYF. The CDR3 DNA sequence: TGTGCCAGCACCCCGTCCAGGGTCACAGATACGCAGTATTTT.